This T cell receptor (beta chain) appears in the sequencing data of a study of blood T cell repertoires in COVID-19. Study background: Specimens from acute and convalescent COVID-19 originated in the United States, Italy and Spain. Sample material is recorded as cDNA or gDNA derived from T cells, B-cell-depleted T cells, or PBMCs.

Using immunoSEQ multiplex PCR, the repertoire was profiled, and TCRdb retains in-frame clones only, with some absent. The table lists a few hundred thousand clones, around nine tenths of them singletons, with over 1.1% in the top ten. With 5 bases removed from V and 5 bases from J, the gap between germline ends came to 12 bases. Germline V gene lookup returns CDR1 SGHTA and CDR2 FQGNSA. This CDR3 spans 13 amino acids. Sample: peripheral blood. This TCR derives from a man at least 80 years old with acute or convalescent COVID-19. The rearrangement uses TRBV7-2 and TRBJ1-1; a weak D match, TRBD1 (6 bases). Written as DNA, the CDR3 is TGTGCCAGCAGCCTGGACAGTTGGACTGAAGCTTTCTTT. Amino acid sequence: CASSLDSWTEAFF.